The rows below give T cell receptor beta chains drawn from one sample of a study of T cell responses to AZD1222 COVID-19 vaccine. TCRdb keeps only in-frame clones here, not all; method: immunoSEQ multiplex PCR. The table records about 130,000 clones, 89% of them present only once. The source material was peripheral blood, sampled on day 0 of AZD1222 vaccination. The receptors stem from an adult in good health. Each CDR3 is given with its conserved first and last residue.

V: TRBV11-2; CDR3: CASSPTGTLKYNEQFF
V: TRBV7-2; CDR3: CASSPPGDTQYF
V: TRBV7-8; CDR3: CASSLEISSYNSPLHF
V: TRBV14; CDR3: CASSQFDFVLTDTQYF
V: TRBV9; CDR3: CASGRGGGDTQYF
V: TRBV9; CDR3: CASSVGQGVSETQYF
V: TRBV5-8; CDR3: CASNTGQGRHTGELFF
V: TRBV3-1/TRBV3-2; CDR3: CASSQFGNTIYF
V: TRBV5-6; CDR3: CASNDLGRAGNTIYF
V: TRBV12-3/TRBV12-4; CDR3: CASSVGSIYF
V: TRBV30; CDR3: CAWTTDSMNTEAFF
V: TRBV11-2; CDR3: CASSLVPGHQETQYF
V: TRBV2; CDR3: CASQEYGTPNEKLFF
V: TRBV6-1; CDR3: CASSETTGVTEAFF
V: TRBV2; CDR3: CASSREGSRSTEAFF
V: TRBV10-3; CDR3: CAIGSASPDTQYF
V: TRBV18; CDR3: CASSPQGGNTEAFF
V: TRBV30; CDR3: CAWSDWHTQYF
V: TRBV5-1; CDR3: CASSGGTGSRSGNTIYF
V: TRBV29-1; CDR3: CSVVPTSGGENIQYF
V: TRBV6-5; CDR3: CASSWAGPAEAFF
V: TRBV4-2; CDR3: CASSPPSAGSGNTIYF